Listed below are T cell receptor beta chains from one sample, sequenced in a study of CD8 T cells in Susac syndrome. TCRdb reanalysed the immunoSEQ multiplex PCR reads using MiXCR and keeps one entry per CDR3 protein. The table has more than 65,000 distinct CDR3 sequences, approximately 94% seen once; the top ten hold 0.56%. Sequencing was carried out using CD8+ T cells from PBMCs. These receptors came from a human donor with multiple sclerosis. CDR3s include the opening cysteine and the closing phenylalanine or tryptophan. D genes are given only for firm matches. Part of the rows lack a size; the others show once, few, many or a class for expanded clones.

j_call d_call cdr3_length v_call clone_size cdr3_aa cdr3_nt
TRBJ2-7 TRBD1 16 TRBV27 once CASSTPDRLGTYEQYF TGTGCCAGCAGCACCCCGGACAGGCTGGGCACATACGAGCAGTACTTC
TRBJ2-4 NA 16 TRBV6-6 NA CASSYGNMVAKNIQYF TGTGCCAGCAGTTACGGCAATATGGTAGCCAAAAACATTCAGTACTTC
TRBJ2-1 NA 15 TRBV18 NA CASSDPGLTLNEQFF TGTGCCAGCTCAGATCCGGGACTTACCCTCAATGAGCAGTTCTTC
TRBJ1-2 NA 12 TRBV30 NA CACREASYGYTF TGTGCCTGCAGGGAGGCTAGCTATGGCTACACCTTC
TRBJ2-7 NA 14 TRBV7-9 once CASSLEGVAYEQYF TGTGCCAGCAGCTTAGAAGGGGTGGCCTACGAGCAGTACTTC
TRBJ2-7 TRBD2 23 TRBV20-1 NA CSASFIRDTASETSGTGSYEQYF TGCAGTGCTAGCTTTATCCGGGACACCGCCTCAGAGACTAGCGGGACGGGTTCCTACGAGCAGTACTTC
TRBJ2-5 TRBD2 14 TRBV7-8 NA CASSLGTSGETQYF TGTGCCAGCAGCTTAGGGACTAGCGGCGAGACCCAGTACTTC
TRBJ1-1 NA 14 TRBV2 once CASSEVPVNTEAFF TGTGCCAGCAGTGAAGTTCCAGTTAACACTGAAGCTTTCTTT
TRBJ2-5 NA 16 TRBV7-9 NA CASSLAQFGVQETQYF TGTGCCAGCAGCTTAGCCCAATTCGGGGTGCAAGAGACCCAGTACTTC
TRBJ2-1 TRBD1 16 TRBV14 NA CASSQRTGVTYNEQFF TGTGCCAGCAGCCAACGGACAGGCGTCACCTACAATGAGCAGTTCTTC
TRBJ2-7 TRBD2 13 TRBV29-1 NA CSVEEGLAGEQYF TGCAGCGTTGAAGAGGGACTAGCAGGCGAGCAGTACTTC
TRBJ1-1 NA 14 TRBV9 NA CASSVVRGDTEAFF TGTGCCAGCAGCGTAGTAAGGGGGGACACTGAAGCTTTCTTT
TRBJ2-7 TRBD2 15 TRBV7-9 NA CASSSSSGVKYEQYF TGTGCCAGCAGCTCCTCTAGCGGGGTCAAGTACGAGCAGTACTTC
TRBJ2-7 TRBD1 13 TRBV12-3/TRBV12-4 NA CAIEKGASHEQYF TGTGCCATAGAGAAGGGGGCTTCACACGAGCAGTACTTC
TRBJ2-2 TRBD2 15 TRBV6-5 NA CASSATSGSSGELFF TGTGCCAGCAGTGCGACTAGCGGGAGTTCCGGGGAGCTGTTTTTT
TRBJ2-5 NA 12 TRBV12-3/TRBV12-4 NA CASSRTQGYQYF TGTGCCAGCAGTCGGACACAGGGATACCAGTACTTC
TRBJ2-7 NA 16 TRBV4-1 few CASSQEGGDAAYEQYF TGCGCCAGCAGCCAAGAAGGTGGGGATGCCGCCTACGAGCAGTACTTC
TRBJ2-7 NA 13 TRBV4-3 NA CASSQEGDYEQYF TGCGCCAGCAGCCAAGAAGGCGACTACGAGCAGTACTTC
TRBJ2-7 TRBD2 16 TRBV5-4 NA CASSYPGTSGRYEQYF TGTGCCAGCAGCTACCCCGGGACTAGCGGGAGGTACGAGCAGTACTTC